The clone carrying this T cell receptor beta chain was seen only a few times. Its antigen is undetermined. The template was genomic DNA from peripheral blood, not RNA. The source of the sample is a study of T cell repertoires in aging, cancer and after chemotherapy. For the study at large: Clear clonal overlap appeared across healthy donor samples taken over several months to years. Study-wide results and limits: In healthy donors, age-related TCR diversity loss mainly reflected lost richness. In each cancer cohort, median generation probability increased across chemotherapy, suggesting thymic output rebounded. Age-matched healthy donors had significantly more diverse, less clonal blood TCR repertoires than untreated cancer patients.

Rearranged V-D-J TRB sequences were amplified with a mixed TRB-A/B primer pool. MiXCR, applied by TCRdb to the multiplex PCR reads, yields one record per CDR3 protein. The sample shows about 9,600 distinct CDR3 sequences, less than 30% of them seen only once. Per the germline V gene, CDR1 is KGHSH and CDR2 is LQKENI. Unmatched junction bases numbered 8, after V lost 5 bases and J lost 5 bases. The CDR3 contains 17 residues. This chain links TRBV18 with TRBJ2-2, with 13 nucleotides matching TRBD2. The material sequenced was blood. This clonotype was obtained from a human donor in good health. In nucleotides, the CDR3 is TGTGCCAGCTCAGGTGGGACTAGCGGGACGGCAACCGGGGAGCTGTTTTTT. Translated, it gives CASSGGTSGTATGELFF.